This passage covers 28 T cell receptor beta chains from one sample sequenced in a study of shared clonotypes between healthy human individuals. Clones were sequenced by immunoSEQ multiplex PCR, and TCRdb holds only the in-frame ones, with some missing. This table holds some 200,000 clones, 60% to 75% found once. The sample was memory CD4+ T cells sorted from blood. Documented subset: CD45RA-negative fraction. These receptors were obtained from a man younger than 40 in good health.

The CDR3 region is CAISESRTGGTDTQYF. CDR3 DNA: TGTGCCATCAGTGAGTCGAGGACAGGGGGCACAGATACGCAGTATTTT. The rearrangement links TRBV10-3 to TRBJ2-3; TRBD1 matches at 9 bases. V trimming: 0 bases; J trimming: 1 base; junction bases outside the gene matches: 2. The length of the CDR3 is 16 residues. CDR1 ENHRY and CDR2 SYGVKD come from the germline V gene.

This clone was detected only a few times. The chain carries TRBV2 and TRBJ2-5; TRBD1 aligns across 7 bases. The CDR3 sequence is 13 residues long. Per the germline V gene, CDR1 is SNHLY and CDR2 is FYNNEI. Unmatched junction bases numbered 9, after V lost 10 bases and J lost 4 bases. CDR3 protein: CATGTGVRETQYF. The CDR3 DNA sequence: TGTGCCACCGGCACAGGGGTTCGAGAGACCCAGTACTTC. The entire variable domain, with the rest obtained from reference TRBV2 and TRBJ2-5, is as follows: EPEVTQTPSHQVTQMGQEVILRCVPISNHLYFYWYRQILGQKVEFLVSFYNNEISEKSEIFDDQFSVERPDGSNFTLKIRSTKLEDSAMYFCATGTGVRETQYFGPGTRLLVL.

The rearrangement uses TRBV2 and TRBJ2-5; 7 bases map to TRBD2. J lost 2 bases, V lost 6 bases, and 15 bases had no gene match. The germline V gene encodes CDR1 SNHLY and CDR2 FYNNEI. The CDR3 loop spans 17 amino acids. CDR3 loop: CASSDGVKAGKQETQYF. The CDR3 region has the DNA TGTGCCAGCAGCGACGGAGTAAAAGCGGGGAAACAAGAGACCCAGTACTTC. Drawing the rest from reference TRBV2 and TRBJ2-5, the complete variable domain is EPEVTQTPSHQVTQMGQEVILRCVPISNHLYFYWYRQILGQKVEFLVSFYNNEISEKSEIFDDQFSVERPDGSNFTLKIRSTKLEDSAMYFCASSDGVKAGKQETQYFGPGTRLLVL.

V and J are TRBV7-3 and TRBJ2-3; 13 positions match TRBD2. Germline V CDR1 and CDR2: SGHTA, FQGTGA. The CDR3 consists of 16 residues. V lost 5 bases, J lost 5 bases, and 7 bases stayed unmatched. The CDR3 reads CASSLGLAGDIDTQYF. In DNA, the CDR3 is TGTGCCAGCAGCCTCGGACTAGCGGGAGACATAGATACGCAGTATTTT.

A word on this clone: A far larger clone differs by one base, so this is likely a read error. CDR3 sequence (DNA): TGTGCCAGCAGCTCCGAGGCCGGACCCAACGGCGCGACCCAGTACTTC. Translated: CASSSEAGPNGATQYF. V gene TRBV5-5 combines with J gene TRBJ2-5; D unclear. CDR1 is SGHKS and CDR2 is YYEKEE in the germline V gene (reference sequence). The V end was cut by 3 bases, the J end by 7 bases, with 22 bases between. The length of the CDR3 is 16 residues.

V usage is TRBV5-1 and J usage is TRBJ1-4; no reliable D call. The CDR3 has 14 amino acids. Germline values: CDR1 SGHRS, CDR2 YFSETQ. Trimming removed 4 bases at V and 3 bases at J, with 10 bases between. This CDR3 is CASSPTRPNEKLFF. The CDR3 DNA follows: TGCGCCAGCAGCCCCACTAGGCCTAATGAAAAACTGTTTTTT.

The V gene is TRBV5-1, the J gene TRBJ2-5, with D unclear. CDR3 length: 16 residues. The germline gives CDR1 SGHRS, CDR2 YFSETQ. Trimming stripped 0 bases from V and 0 bases from J, with 12 bases between. The CDR3, as DNA: TGCGCCAGCAGCTTGGGAGACTTCACGTACCAAGAGACCCAGTACTTC. It yields the protein CASSLGDFTYQETQYF.

This clone has only a few counts. This rearrangement joins TRBV5-4 to TRBJ1-2; D not resolved. Germline V CDR1 and CDR2: SGHNT, YYREEE (reference sequence). The CDR3 extends over 16 amino acids. Trimming removed 0 bases from V and 7 bases from J, with 19 bases in between. Here the CDR3 reads CASSLAGVLGVTGYTF. In nucleotides, the CDR3 is TGTGCCAGCAGCTTGGCCGGCGTCCTTGGGGTAACTGGCTACACCTTC.

The chain employs TRBV6-1 and TRBJ2-1; 10 nucleotides match TRBD2. Germline CDR1 and CDR2: MNHNS and SASEGT. V lost 6 bases and J lost 12; bases outside the gene matches: 14. This CDR3 region has 15 residues. The CDR3 reads CASSPTSGMLSGQFF. For the CDR3, the DNA is TGTGCCAGCAGCCCTACTAGCGGGATGCTTTCGGGGCAGTTCTTC.

V and J are TRBV30 and TRBJ1-2; 8 bases are shared with TRBD1. Germline-derived CDR1 and CDR2 are GTSNPN and SVGIG (reference sequence). CDR3 length: 13 amino acids. The trim removed 7 bases at V and 5 bases at J, leaving 9 bases unmatched. CDR3 protein: CASQGTGGYGYTF. For the CDR3, the DNA is TGTGCCTCTCAGGGGACAGGCGGGTATGGCTACACCTTC.

This sequence joins TRBV5-1 and TRBJ2-7; 8 nucleotides match TRBD1. V was pared by 0 bases and J by 2 bases, with 10 bases of the junction left unmatched. This CDR3 has 17 amino acids. Germline CDR1 and CDR2: SGHRS and YFSETQ. The CDR3 nucleotides are TGCGCCAGCAGCTTGGGGCCTCGGACAGGGTCCACCTACGAGCAGTACTTC. This encodes CASSLGPRTGSTYEQYF.

This clone has more than one count but fewer than ten. The rearrangement uses TRBV7-3 and TRBJ2-1, with D possibly being TRBD2 (6 bases). Trimming pared 3 bases from V and 5 bases from J, leaving 23 bases between. Germline values: CDR1 SGHTA, CDR2 FQGTGA. The length of the CDR3 is 18 residues. The CDR3 loop reads CASSLYPLRAGNDNEQFF. For the CDR3, the DNA is TGTGCCAGCAGCTTGTACCCGCTCCGTGCGGGAAATGACAATGAGCAGTTCTTC.

V is TRBV28 and J is TRBJ1-5, with D maybe TRBD1 (6 bases). The V end lost 6 bases, the J end lost 6 bases, and 9 bases lay between the germline ends. The CDR3 is made up of 12 amino acids. Germline-derived CDR1 and CDR2 are MDHEN and SYDVKM. CDR3 DNA sequence: TGTGCCAGCAGCGGGGGCACTCAGCCCCAGCATTTT. This sequence encodes CASSGGTQPQHF.

This clone was recorded only once. A much bigger clone sits one base away, suggesting this may be a read error. This rearrangement joins TRBV2 to TRBJ1-2; TRBD1 matches 12 bases. There are 16 residues in the CDR3. Trimming removed 1 base from V and 6 bases from J; junction bases left unmatched: 6. The germline gives CDR1 SNHLY, CDR2 FYNNEI. CDR3 loop: CASSEGGGQGADGYTF. CDR3 nucleotides: TGTGCCAGCAGTGAAGGGGGGGGACAGGGGGCCGATGGCTACACCTTC.

The gene calls are TRBV5-4 and TRBJ2-1, with 10 nucleotides matching TRBD1. CDR1 and CDR2 (germline): SGHNT, YYREEE (reference sequence). Germline trimming cut 1 base from V and 9 bases from J; bases unmatched to any gene: 7. The CDR3 covers 15 residues. The CDR3 protein is CASSLPGQGVGEQFF. CDR3 coding DNA: TGTGCCAGCAGCTTGCCTGGACAGGGGGTAGGTGAGCAGTTCTTC.

The chain combines TRBV28 with TRBJ2-3; D might be TRBD2 (5 bases). V was cut by 4 bases and J by 7 bases, with 12 bases left in between. Germline values: CDR1 MDHEN, CDR2 SYDVKM. The CDR3 extends over 13 amino acids. CDR3 bases: TGTGCCAGCAGTTCCCAACCCGGGAATACGCAGTATTTT. The encoded protein is CASSSQPGNTQYF.

The V gene is TRBV5-4, the J gene TRBJ2-3; possible D gene TRBD1, 6 bases. This CDR3 has 16 residues. The ends were cut back, 4 bases at V and 3 bases at J, with 18 bases in the middle. Germline lookup yields CDR1 SGHNT and CDR2 YYREEE (reference sequence). CDR3 sequence (DNA): TGTGCCAGCAGCGGGGGCTCTACCATCGGGACAGATACGCAGTATTTT. It translates to CASSGGSTIGTDTQYF. The variable domain in full, with the rest retrieved from reference TRBV5-4 and TRBJ2-3, is ETGVTQSPTHLIKTRGQQVTLRCSSQSGHNTVSWYQQALGQGPQFIFQYYREEENGRGNFPPRFSGLQFPNYSSELNVNALELDDSALYLCASSGGSTIGTDTQYFGPGTRLTVL.

The chain uses TRBV7-2 and TRBJ1-1, with a weak D call TRBD1 (6 bases). This CDR3 has 15 residues. Between the trimmed V and J ends, which lost 3 bases and 4 bases, there was a span of 15 bases. Looked up from germline, CDR1 is SGHTA and CDR2 is FQGNSA. The CDR3 region is CASSFRGGGSTEAFF. The CDR3 nucleotides read TGTGCCAGCAGCTTTAGGGGGGGCGGGTCCACTGAAGCTTTCTTT.

This clone has more than one count but fewer than ten. The chain links TRBV10-3 to TRBJ2-7, with D unclear. The length of the CDR3 is 13 residues. The V gene lost 8 bases and the J gene lost 3 bases, with 14 bases spanning the gap. Germline assignment: CDR1 ENHRY and CDR2 SYGVKD. CDR3 coding DNA: TGTGCCATCCGGTCCCAAGGCGTCTACGAGCAGTACTTC. Translating it yields CAIRSQGVYEQYF.

This clone was detected only a few times. CDR3 DNA sequence: TGCGCCAGCAGCTCGATGGGACCTAACTACAATGAGCAGTTCTTC. It codes for CASSSMGPNYNEQFF. This chain uses TRBV5-1 with TRBJ2-1; D is perhaps TRBD1 or TRBD2 (5 bases each). V was cut by 3 bases and J by 3 bases, with 13 bases left in between. The CDR3 has 15 amino acids. Per germline, CDR1 SGHRS and CDR2 YFSETQ.

This clone was seen ten or more times. CDR3 region: CASSLLGHNEQFF. CDR3 bases: TGTGCCAGCAGCCTCCTAGGGCACAATGAGCAGTTCTTC. V and J are TRBV2 and TRBJ2-1; no clear D. Trimming removed 6 bases from V and 5 bases from J, with 11 bases in between. Looked up from germline, CDR1 is SNHLY and CDR2 is FYNNEI. This CDR3 is 13 amino acids long.

The chain employs TRBV5-1 and TRBJ2-3, with TRBD2 identical over 8 bases. The CDR3 sequence is 15 residues long. Looked up from germline, CDR1 is SGHRS and CDR2 is YFSETQ. V lost 4 bases and J lost 3; bases outside the gene matches: 7. The CDR3 is CASSTSGSQTDTQYF. CDR3 in DNA: TGCGCCAGCAGCACAAGCGGGAGTCAGACAGATACGCAGTATTTT. The full variable domain, with the rest looked up from reference TRBV5-1 and TRBJ2-3, is KAGVTQTPRYLIKTRGQQVTLSCSPISGHRSVSWYQQTPGQGLQFLFEYFSETQRNKGNFPGRFSGRQFSNSRSEMNVSTLELGDSALYLCASSTSGSQTDTQYFGPGTRLTVL.

This chain links TRBV13 with TRBJ1-4; D is perhaps TRBD1 (5 bases). V dropped 5 bases and J dropped 1 base, with 20 bases sitting between them. CDR3 length: 18 residues. Germline loops: CDR1 PRHDT, CDR2 FYEKMQ (reference sequence). In nucleotides, the CDR3 is TGTGCCAGCAGCCTGCGCCCCATTTCGGGGGGAACTAATGAAAAACTGTTTTTT. Encoded protein: CASSLRPISGGTNEKLFF. Complete variable domain (other parts from reference TRBV13 and TRBJ1-4): AAGVIQSPRHLIKEKRETATLKCYPIPRHDTVYWYQQGPGQDPQFLISFYEKMQSDKGSIPDRFSAQQFSDYHSELNMSSLELGDSALYFCASSLRPISGGTNEKLFFGSGTQLSVL.

The gene calls are TRBV30 and TRBJ1-5; 8 bases fit TRBD1. Unmatched junction bases numbered 7, after V lost 3 bases and J lost 3 bases. The germline V gene encodes CDR1 GTSNPN and CDR2 SVGIG (reference sequence). The CDR3 loop spans 15 amino acids. This CDR3 reads CAWSLLDRVNQPQHF. The CDR3 nucleotides read TGTGCCTGGAGCCTTTTGGACAGGGTCAATCAGCCCCAGCATTTT.

The chain has TRBV30 and TRBJ2-7; D ambiguous. Per germline, CDR1 GTSNPN and CDR2 SVGIG (reference sequence). The CDR3 covers 14 residues. V lost 0 bases, J lost 4 bases, and 13 bases lay in between. CDR3 DNA sequence: TGTGCCTGGAGTGTTGGCGGAACTTCTTACGAGCAGTACTTC. It translates to CAWSVGGTSYEQYF.

The chain couples TRBV5-4 to TRBJ2-3; 9 bases are shared with TRBD2. Germline V lookup: CDR1 SGHNT, CDR2 YYREEE (reference sequence). The CDR3 is 16 residues long. J lost 2 bases, V lost 4 bases, and 8 bases had no gene match. In DNA, the CDR3 is TGTGCCAGCAGCCCCGTAGCGGGAGTAATCACAGATACGCAGTATTTT. Translating it yields CASSPVAGVITDTQYF.

This sequence joins TRBV5-1 and TRBJ1-1; D may be TRBD1 (6 bases). The length of the CDR3 is 15 residues. The V end was cut by 0 bases, the J end by 0 bases, with 9 bases between. In germline, CDR1 is SGHRS, CDR2 YFSETQ. The CDR3 sequence is CASSLVGGLNTEAFF. CDR3 nucleotides: TGCGCCAGCAGCTTGGTGGGGGGCTTGAACACTGAAGCTTTCTTT.

V and J are TRBV28 and TRBJ1-2, with 10 bases identical to TRBD1. The trim removed 7 bases at V and 2 bases at J, leaving 4 bases unmatched. The CDR3 loop spans 14 amino acids. Germline V lookup: CDR1 MDHEN, CDR2 SYDVKM. This chain's CDR3 is CASKAGQGNYGYTF. CDR3 sequence (DNA): TGTGCCAGCAAGGCGGGACAGGGGAACTATGGCTACACCTTC.